A single sample is the source of the 14 T cell receptor beta chains below, sequenced in a study of blood T cell repertoires in COVID-19. The protocol was immunoSEQ multiplex PCR, while the TCRdb copy is restricted to in-frame clones and leaves out a portion. Counted here are about 150,000 clones, roughly 82% occurring once; the ten biggest clones make up almost 10%. The specimen sequenced was peripheral blood. The receptor source for this set is a woman between 45 and 60 years old with acute or convalescent COVID-19.

This clone was detected only once. The chain carries TRBV9 and TRBJ2-1, with 7 positions matching TRBD2. The V gene end was trimmed by 0 bases and the J gene end by 0 bases; junction bases not matched to a gene: 15. Germline V gene sequence: CDR1 SGDLS, CDR2 YYNGEE. There are 20 residues in the CDR3. CDR3 DNA sequence: TGTGCCAGCAGCGTAGCCGGACTGGCGGGAGAAAGGAGCTCCTACAATGAGCAGTTCTTC. Translation: CASSVAGLAGERSSYNEQFF.

V and J are TRBV7-9 and TRBJ2-7; 8 bases match TRBD1. CDR1 SEHNR and CDR2 FQNEAQ come from the germline V gene (reference sequence). The CDR3 extends over 15 amino acids. V shed 3 bases, J shed 7 bases, and the junction held 11 bases outside the gene matches. The CDR3 sequence is CASSFRQGPFREQYF. Here the CDR3 DNA reads TGTGCCAGCAGCTTCAGACAGGGGCCTTTCAGGGAGCAGTACTTC.

The rearrangement links TRBV9 to TRBJ2-1, with D unresolved. There are 12 residues in the CDR3. Trimming stripped 3 bases from V and 12 bases from J, with 13 bases between. From germline, CDR1 is SGDLS and CDR2 YYNGEE. CDR3 in DNA: TGTGCCAGCAGCGCCGCTGGGCCCTCGCAGTTCTTC. It is translated as CASSAAGPSQFF. The variable domain in full, completed from reference TRBV9 and TRBJ2-1, reads DSGVTQTPKHLITATGQRVTLRCSPRSGDLSVYWYQQSLDQGLQFLIQYYNGEERAKGNILERFSAQQFPDLHSELNLSSLELGDSALYFCASSAAGPSQFFGPGTRLTVL.

The CDR3 DNA is TGTGCCAGCAGCTTGGCCGGAACCAGACGGACAGGGGAAAATCAGCCCCAGCATTTT. Encoded protein: CASSLAGTRRTGENQPQHF. The V and J genes are TRBV5-5 and TRBJ1-5, with TRBD1 matching 9 bases. Germline V gene data show CDR1 as SGHKS and CDR2 as YYEKEE (reference sequence). This CDR3 is 19 amino acids long. With 0 bases clipped from V and 4 bases from J, the junction kept 14 bases outside the gene matches.

The chain uses TRBV19 and TRBJ2-1; 9 positions agree with TRBD2. Germline CDR1 reads LNHDA; CDR2 reads SQIVND (reference sequence). Unmatched junction bases numbered 8, after V lost 5 bases and J lost 0 bases. The CDR3 has 17 amino acids. This CDR3 reads CASSSVAGASSYNEQFF. Written as DNA, the CDR3 is TGTGCCAGTAGTTCTGTAGCGGGGGCTAGCTCCTACAATGAGCAGTTCTTC.

This clone was observed a single time. The chain is built from TRBV19 and TRBJ1-5, with a possible D match to TRBD1 (6 bases). V lost 3 bases, J lost 5 bases, and 11 bases lay in between. Looked up from germline, CDR1 is LNHDA and CDR2 is SQIVND (reference sequence). The CDR3 spans 14 residues. The CDR3 is CASSIRGADQPQHF. The DNA of the CDR3 is TGTGCCAGTAGTATCCGGGGGGCGGATCAGCCCCAGCATTTT.

The genes are TRBV7-2 and TRBJ2-1, with D possibly being TRBD1 (5 bases). CDR1 and CDR2 from the germline V gene are SGHTA and FQGNSA. This CDR3 has 15 residues. V lost 2 bases, J lost 2 bases, and 10 bases lay in between. The CDR3 DNA sequence: TGTGCCAGCAGCTTAAGCTGGGGCGCCTACAATGAGCAGTTCTTC. It translates to CASSLSWGAYNEQFF.

This rearrangement joins TRBV11-2 to TRBJ2-7, with D maybe TRBD1 (6 bases). Germline CDR1 is SGHAT and CDR2 is FQNNGV. Trimming cost V 1 base and J 4 bases, with 11 bases left between them. The CDR3 is 14 amino acids. CDR3 bases: TGTGCCAGCAGCTTAGGGACAGAGAGTTACGAGCAGTACTTC. Protein: CASSLGTESYEQYF.

The CDR3 reads CASSLEAGASGVHEQYF. CDR3 DNA sequence: TGCGCCAGCAGCTTGGAGGCGGGGGCTAGCGGGGTCCACGAGCAGTACTTC. This chain links TRBV5-1 with TRBJ2-7; TRBD2 aligns across 9 bases. This CDR3 spans 17 amino acids. Germline V CDR1 and CDR2: SGHRS, YFSETQ. With V trimmed by 0 bases and J by 5 bases, 12 bases remained unmatched. Full variable domain (missing parts from reference TRBV5-1 and TRBJ2-7): KAGVTQTPRYLIKTRGQQVTLSCSPISGHRSVSWYQQTPGQGLQFLFEYFSETQRNKGNFPGRFSGRQFSNSRSEMNVSTLELGDSALYLCASSLEAGASGVHEQYFGPGTRLTVT.

This clone was seen a few times. The rearrangement links TRBV18 to TRBJ2-3; TRBD2 matches 10 bases. Germline loops: CDR1 KGHSH, CDR2 LQKENI. V was pared by 4 bases and J by 3 bases, with 4 bases of the junction left unmatched. CDR3 length: 15 amino acids. CDR3 DNA: TGTGCCAGCTCACAAGCGGGGGGGCCAACAGATACGCAGTATTTT. Translated: CASSQAGGPTDTQYF.

The chain links TRBV19 to TRBJ2-7, with 7 bases aligning to TRBD1. CDR3 length: 16 residues. J lost 5 bases, V lost 3 bases, and 13 bases had no gene match. The germline V gene encodes CDR1 LNHDA and CDR2 SQIVND (reference sequence). CDR3 nucleotide sequence: TGTGCCAGTAGTATGCTATGGACAGGAGATCACCACGAGCAGTACTTC. Translated: CASSMLWTGDHHEQYF.

This chain links TRBV27 with TRBJ1-1; 9 nucleotides agree with TRBD1. With 6 bases clipped from V and 3 bases from J, the junction kept 8 bases outside the gene matches. The V gene's germline CDR1 is MNHEY and CDR2 SMNVEV (reference sequence). The length of the CDR3 is 15 residues. CDR3 in amino acids: CASRHPQGAHTEAFF. Written as DNA, the CDR3 is TGTGCCAGCAGACACCCACAGGGGGCCCACACTGAAGCTTTCTTT.

This clone appeared a few times. CDR3 bases: TGTGCCAGCTCGCAAACCCGGGACAGGGGGCACGAGGGAATCCACGAGCAGTACTTC. Amino acids: CASSQTRDRGHEGIHEQYF. The rearrangement uses TRBV18 and TRBJ2-7, with 12 bases fitting TRBD1. This CDR3 spans 19 amino acids. Germline-derived CDR1 and CDR2 are KGHSH and LQKENI. J was trimmed by 5 bases and V by 6 bases; bases with no gene match: 20.

On this clone: The junction and the germline gene differ at one end; a read error may be behind it. V usage is TRBV14 and J usage is TRBJ2-7; TRBD1 aligns across 7 bases. The CDR3 loop spans 12 amino acids. CDR1 SGHDN and CDR2 FVKESK come from the germline V gene. CDR3 DNA: TGTGCCAGCAGCCTACTCGGGACAGTACCTATCTTC. It translates to CASSLLGTVPIF.